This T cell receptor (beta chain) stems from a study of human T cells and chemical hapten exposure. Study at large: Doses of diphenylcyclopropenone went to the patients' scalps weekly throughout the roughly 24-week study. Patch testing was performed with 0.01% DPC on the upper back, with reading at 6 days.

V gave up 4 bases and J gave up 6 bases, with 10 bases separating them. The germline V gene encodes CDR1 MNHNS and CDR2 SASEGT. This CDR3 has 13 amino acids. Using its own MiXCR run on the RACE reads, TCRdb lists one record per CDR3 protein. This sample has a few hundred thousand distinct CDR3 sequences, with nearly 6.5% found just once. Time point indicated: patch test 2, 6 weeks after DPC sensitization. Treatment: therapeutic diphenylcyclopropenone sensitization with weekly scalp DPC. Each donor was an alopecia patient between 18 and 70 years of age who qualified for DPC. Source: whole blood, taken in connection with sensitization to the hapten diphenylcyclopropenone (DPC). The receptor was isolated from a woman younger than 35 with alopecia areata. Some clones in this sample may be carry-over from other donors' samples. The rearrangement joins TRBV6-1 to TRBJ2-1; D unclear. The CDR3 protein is CASSVFNINEQFF. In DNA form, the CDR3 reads TGTGCCAGCAGTGTTTTCAACATCAATGAGCAGTTCTTC.